This T cell receptor (beta chain) was retrieved from a study of CD8+CD57+ T cells in acquired aplastic anemia. Findings of the study overall: Overlap between patients and controls comprised about 28 CD8+ CDR3 sequences.

The ends were cut back, 0 bases at V and 0 bases at J, with 5 bases in the middle. The germline CDR1 and CDR2 sequences are SGHNT and YYREEE (reference sequence). CDR3 length equals 14 residues. Concerning this clonotype itself: What it binds is not known. The CDR3 does not close with the conserved phenylalanine or tryptophan, likely indicating a read error.

Profiling that covered TCR beta VDJ and CDR3 relied on genomic DNA as its template. TCRdb independently ran MiXCR on the reads; one entry per CDR3 protein. Of around 140,000 distinct CDR3 sequences in the sample, less than 45% were seen once. The chain uses TRBV5-4 and TRBJ2-3; no firm D call. This sequence was found in a human donor in good health, serving as a control. Material: sorted CD4+, CD8+, or CD8+CD57+ T cells (not recorded which) from PBMCs. CDR3: CASSLAGSTDTQYL. CDR3 in DNA: TGTGCCAGCAGCTTGGCCGGGAGCACAGATACGCAGTATCTT.